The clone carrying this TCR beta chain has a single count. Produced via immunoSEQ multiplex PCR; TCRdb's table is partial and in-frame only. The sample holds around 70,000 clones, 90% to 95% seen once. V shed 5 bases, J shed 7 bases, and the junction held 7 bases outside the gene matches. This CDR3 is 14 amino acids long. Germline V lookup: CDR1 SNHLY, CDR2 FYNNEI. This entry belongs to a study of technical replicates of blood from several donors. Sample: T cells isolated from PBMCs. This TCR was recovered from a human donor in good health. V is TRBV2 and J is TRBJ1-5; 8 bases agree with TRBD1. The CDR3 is CASSNDRGSQPQHF. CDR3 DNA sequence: TGTGCCAGCAGTAATGACAGGGGATCACAGCCCCAGCATTTT.